This T cell receptor beta chain is drawn from a study of T cell responses to AZD1222 COVID-19 vaccine. This CDR3 spans 13 amino acids. Looked up from germline, CDR1 is SQVTM and CDR2 is ANQGSEA. V gave up 0 bases and J gave up 5 bases, with 11 bases separating them. The data were produced by immunoSEQ multiplex PCR, yet TCRdb's version contains in-frame clones alone and is incomplete. Among 80,000 to 100,000 clones listed, approximately 88% were seen once. Study-level findings and limits: Targeting of unmutated variant regions was reportedly seen in nearly half of spike-specific TCRs. Repertoires were obtained solely post-peak T cell response. Spike-specific TCR breadth rose after two AZD1222 doses, and depth rose as well.

This clone has more than one count but fewer than ten. Its antigen is unidentified. This chain joins TRBV29-1 and TRBJ2-7, with D perhaps TRBD2 (5 bases). The sequences come from peripheral blood, collected 28 days after the second AZD1222 dose. The receptor was isolated from an adult who received the AZD1222 COVID-19 vaccine. The CDR3 DNA follows: TGCAGCGTTGAAGATTTGAGGGTCCACGAGCAGTACTTC. Protein product: CSVEDLRVHEQYF.